This is a list of T cell receptor beta chains from one sample in a study of blood T cells in healthy people across ages. TCRdb recomputed calls from the 5' RACE reads with MiXCR, one row per CDR3 protein. The data show around 690,000 distinct CDR3 sequences, roughly 58% seen once. Sequencing input: blood. All receptors derive from a man in his 60s in good health. The CDR3 runs from the conserved cysteine through the conserved F or W. Each record gives: V gene, J gene, CDR3 protein.

V: TRBV5-1
J: TRBJ2-1
CDR3: CASSQLVTNEQFF

V: TRBV28
J: TRBJ2-5
CDR3: CASSLSGTVYETQYF

V: TRBV4-2
J: .
CDR3: CASRGTGTGAGKTQYF

V: TRBV6-5
J: TRBJ1-6
CDR3: CASSYSTAEAWNSPLHF

V: TRBV12-3/TRBV12-4
J: TRBJ2-7
CDR3: CASSFRGHNSYEQYF

V: TRBV4-2
J: TRBJ1-2
CDR3: CASSRAPRDGLNYGYTF

V: TRBV7-7
J: TRBJ2-5
CDR3: CASSPRPAGGQETQYF

V: TRBV6-5
J: TRBJ2-5
CDR3: CASSYSRRGVETQYF

V: TRBV7-9
J: TRBJ2-4
CDR3: CASSLGGDIQYF

V: TRBV5-1
J: TRBJ2-5
CDR3: CASSPDPTRWETQYF

V: TRBV10-2
J: TRBJ2-4
CDR3: CASRVGGALAKNIQYF

V: TRBV20-1
J: TRBJ2-7
CDR3: CSASEGLAGGSYEQYF

V: TRBV9
J: TRBJ1-2
CDR3: CASSVDVGGLEGYTF

V: TRBV6-6
J: TRBJ1-2
CDR3: CASSYQDVSYGYTF

V: TRBV5-6
J: TRBJ1-5
CDR3: CASSREGLGQPQHF

V: TRBV3-1
J: TRBJ1-4
CDR3: CASSQAGGATNEKLFF

V: TRBV4-2
J: TRBJ2-3
CDR3: CASSPSLAGGPTDTQYF

V: TRBV3-1
J: TRBJ2-7
CDR3: CASSPYSTGARHEQYF

V: TRBV7-2
J: TRBJ1-6
CDR3: CASSQGGAGIYSPLHF

V: TRBV24-1
J: TRBJ1-2
CDR3: CATMRTDYGYTF

V: TRBV11-1
J: TRBJ2-2
CDR3: CASSLLGGGELFF

V: TRBV13
J: TRBJ2-5
CDR3: CASSPQGARETQYF

V: TRBV29-1
J: TRBJ1-1
CDR3: CSVEGWSFMNTEAFF

V: TRBV4-1
J: TRBJ1-6
CDR3: CASSLRQGAGNSPLHF

V: TRBV7-2
J: TRBJ2-6
CDR3: CASSLALCDISSGANVLTF

V: TRBV4-1
J: TRBJ1-2
CDR3: CASSQTDSYFYGYTF

V: TRBV5-1
J: TRBJ1-5
CDR3: CASSLDSNQPQHF

V: TRBV9
J: TRBJ2-3
CDR3: CASSAQSSISDTQYF

V: TRBV7-2
J: TRBJ2-3
CDR3: CASSQWAGRTDTQYF

V: TRBV29-1
J: TRBJ1-2
CDR3: CSVWSNYGYTF

V: TRBV20-1
J: TRBJ2-5
CDR3: CSAPPGGGETQYF

V: TRBV20-1
J: .
CDR3: CSAEGQGDRYEQYF

V: TRBV11-1
J: TRBJ1-6
CDR3: CASSLRRGNSPLHF

V: TRBV5-8
J: TRBJ2-1
CDR3: CASSPGTPVRGEQFF

V: TRBV20-1
J: TRBJ2-3
CDR3: CSAPDWGGNTDTQYF

V: TRBV7-9
J: TRBJ1-1
CDR3: CASSRDRAGGTEAFF

V: TRBV28
J: TRBJ2-5
CDR3: CASSNTGAWETQYF

V: TRBV20-1
J: TRBJ2-1
CDR3: CSAIRGTGREQFF

V: TRBV18
J: TRBJ2-1
CDR3: CASSSSEQFF

V: TRBV28
J: TRBJ1-1
CDR3: CASSLVGTTEAFF

V: TRBV7-2
J: TRBJ1-3
CDR3: CASSLAQDRGYGTIYF

V: TRBV20-1
J: TRBJ2-1
CDR3: CSARGPGQGYNEQFF

V: TRBV20-1
J: TRBJ2-3
CDR3: CSARETRTSTDTQYF

V: TRBV20-1
J: TRBJ2-3
CDR3: CSATYRASIPRTDTQYF

V: TRBV5-6
J: TRBJ1-6
CDR3: CASSRGQGGGSPLHF

V: TRBV20-1
J: TRBJ1-2
CDR3: CSARGDRGGYGYTF

V: TRBV4-2
J: TRBJ2-3
CDR3: CASSQEGQGSTDTQYF

V: TRBV29-1
J: TRBJ2-3
CDR3: CSVEGGVPDTQYF

V: TRBV6-1
J: TRBJ1-2
CDR3: CASSEGFIGLTYGYTF

V: TRBV28
J: TRBJ1-5
CDR3: CASSLRQGSMVPQHF

V: TRBV4-2
J: TRBJ1-1
CDR3: CASSQEKGGPPEAFF

V: TRBV5-1
J: TRBJ2-5
CDR3: CASSLGRNQAETQYF

V: TRBV12-3/TRBV12-4
J: TRBJ2-3
CDR3: CASSPRVADAQYF

V: TRBV7-8
J: .
CDR3: CASSVQDPEETQYF

V: TRBV6-6
J: TRBJ2-5
CDR3: CASSYSAGGSQETQYF

V: TRBV29-1
J: TRBJ2-3
CDR3: CNGRGRFTDTQYF

V: TRBV5-1
J: .
CDR3: CASSLDIGMETQYF